Listed here are 4 T cell receptor beta chains from one sample, sequenced in a study of T cells expressing NK-cell markers. TCRdb re-called the 5' RACE reads; one entry per CDR3 protein, DNA not given. Its clone listing holds around 470,000 distinct CDR3 sequences. The sample taken for sequencing was blood T cells: a sorted CD56 or NKG2C T cell subset, CD4+ or CD8+ T cells, or bulk PBMC T cells (not recorded which). Receptors were obtained from a woman aged 50 to 60 in good health.

The chain is built from TRBV9 and TRBJ1-1; TCRdb proposes TRBD1, but this gene call is untestable without DNA. CDR1 is SGDLS and CDR2 is YYNGEE in the germline V gene. This CDR3 has 15 residues. CDR3 amino acids: CASSVTGVGNTEAFF.

J is TRBJ2-7 and V is TRBV24-1; as DNA is missing, the TRBD2 call by TCRdb cannot be tested. Per germline, CDR1 KGHDR and CDR2 SFDVKD. The length of the CDR3 is 15 residues. The chain's CDR3 is CATSDPTSGFHEQYF.

This chain connects TRBV20-1 to TRBJ1-1; absent DNA, TCRdb's TRBD1 call cannot be checked. The CDR3 is made up of 14 amino acids. Germline V lookup: CDR1 DFQATT, CDR2 SNEGSKA (reference sequence). Here the CDR3 reads CSAGPGTARTEAFF.

The J gene is TRBJ1-1, the V gene TRBV14. Germline lookup yields CDR1 SGHDN and CDR2 FVKESK. The CDR3 length is 13 residues. CDR3 protein: CASSRYMDSEAFF. Full variable domain (remainder filled in from reference TRBV14 and TRBJ1-1): EAGVTQFPSHSVIEKGQTVTLRCDPISGHDNLYWYRRVMGKEIKFLLHFVKESKQDESGMPNNRFLAERTGGTYSTLKVQPAELEDSGVYFCASSRYMDSEAFFGQGTRLTVV.